This TCR beta chain was observed in a study of control samples from healthy donors and cancer patients (dated by TCRdb to the early 2020s). Trimming leaves V shorter by 3 bases and J shorter by 3 bases, with the junction holding 14 bases beyond the gene matches. CDR1 and CDR2 were assigned from the germline V gene as KGHSH and LQKENI. The CDR3 runs 17 amino acids, cysteine and phenylalanine included. The CDR3 DNA has 51 bases and is translated from base 1. Concerning this clone itself: Its antigen is unknown. No much larger clone is present one base from it, and per-base qualities are unavailable.

The library was generated by the immunoSEQ multiplex PCR assay. The clones in this table, taken by TCRdb from immuneACCESS, are in-frame only. Not every clone is retained; where verified, under half of the shortfall comes from an unresolved V gene, and the cause of the rest is unknown. This sample lists fewer than 100,000 clones; nearly 90% were detected once. The ten largest clones add up to approximately 5.1% of the sample. The clonotype originates from a woman between 45 and 65 years old in good health. Here the chain combines TRBV18 and TRBJ2-7; TRBD1 agrees with 7 junctional bases. The sequenced material came from blood. The DNA sequence is TGTGCCAGCTCACCCAGCGTGCGGACAGGCGACCTCTACGAGCAGTACTTC. Translated, it reads CASSPSVRTGDLYEQYF.